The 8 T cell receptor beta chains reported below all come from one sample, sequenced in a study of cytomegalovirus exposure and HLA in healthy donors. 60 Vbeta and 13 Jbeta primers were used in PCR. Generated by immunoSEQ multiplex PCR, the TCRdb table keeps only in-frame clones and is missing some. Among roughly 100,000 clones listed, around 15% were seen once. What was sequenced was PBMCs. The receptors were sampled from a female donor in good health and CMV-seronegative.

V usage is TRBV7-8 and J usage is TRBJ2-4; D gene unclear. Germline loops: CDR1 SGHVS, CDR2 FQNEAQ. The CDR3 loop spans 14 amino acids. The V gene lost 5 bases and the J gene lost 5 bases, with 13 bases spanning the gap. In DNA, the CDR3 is TGTGCCAGCAGCCTCGCGAGCCTCGAAAACATTCAGTACTTC. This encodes CASSLASLENIQYF.

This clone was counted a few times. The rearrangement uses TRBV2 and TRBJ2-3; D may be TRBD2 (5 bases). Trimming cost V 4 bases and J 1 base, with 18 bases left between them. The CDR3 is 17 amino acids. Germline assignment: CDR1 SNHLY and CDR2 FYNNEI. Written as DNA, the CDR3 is TGTGCCAGCAGTGCCATCGGGCGGGTTGGTGGCACAGATACGCAGTATTTT. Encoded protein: CASSAIGRVGGTDTQYF.

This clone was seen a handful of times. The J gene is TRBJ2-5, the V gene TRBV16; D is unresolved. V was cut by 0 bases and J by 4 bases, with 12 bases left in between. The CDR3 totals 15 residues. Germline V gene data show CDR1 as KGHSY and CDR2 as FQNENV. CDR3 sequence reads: CASSQSLGVGETQYF. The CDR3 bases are TGTGCCAGCAGCCAATCGTTAGGAGTGGGAGAGACCCAGTACTTC.

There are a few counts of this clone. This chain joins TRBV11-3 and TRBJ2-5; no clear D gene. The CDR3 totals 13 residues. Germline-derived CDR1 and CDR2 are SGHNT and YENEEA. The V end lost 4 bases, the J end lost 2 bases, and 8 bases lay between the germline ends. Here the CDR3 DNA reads TGTGCCAGCAGCTACAGAGTACAAGAGACCCAGTACTTC. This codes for CASSYRVQETQYF.

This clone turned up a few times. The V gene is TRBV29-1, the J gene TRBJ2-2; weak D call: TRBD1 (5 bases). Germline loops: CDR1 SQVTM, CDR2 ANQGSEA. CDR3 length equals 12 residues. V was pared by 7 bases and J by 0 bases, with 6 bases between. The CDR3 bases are TGCAGCGCGACAGCGAACACCGGGGAGCTGTTTTTT. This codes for CSATANTGELFF.

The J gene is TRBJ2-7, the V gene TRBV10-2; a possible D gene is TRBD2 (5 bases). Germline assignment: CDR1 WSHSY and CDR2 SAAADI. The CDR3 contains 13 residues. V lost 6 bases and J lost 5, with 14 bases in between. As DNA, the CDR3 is TGCGCCAGCAGCCGGACTCGGGTAGACGAGCAGTACTTC. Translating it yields CASSRTRVDEQYF.

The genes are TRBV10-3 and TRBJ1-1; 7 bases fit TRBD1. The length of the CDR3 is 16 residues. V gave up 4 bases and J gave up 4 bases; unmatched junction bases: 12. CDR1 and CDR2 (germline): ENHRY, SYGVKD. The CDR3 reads CAISGKPTGARTEAFF. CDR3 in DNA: TGTGCCATCAGTGGGAAACCTACAGGGGCGCGCACTGAAGCTTTCTTT.

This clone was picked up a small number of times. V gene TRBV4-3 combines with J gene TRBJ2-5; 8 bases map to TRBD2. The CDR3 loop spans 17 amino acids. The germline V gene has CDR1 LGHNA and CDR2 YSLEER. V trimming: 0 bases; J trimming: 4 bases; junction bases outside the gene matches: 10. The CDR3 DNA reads TGCGCCAGCAGCCAAGAGGCTAGGGCGGGAGGTTTAGAGACCCAGTACTTC. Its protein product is CASSQEARAGGLETQYF.